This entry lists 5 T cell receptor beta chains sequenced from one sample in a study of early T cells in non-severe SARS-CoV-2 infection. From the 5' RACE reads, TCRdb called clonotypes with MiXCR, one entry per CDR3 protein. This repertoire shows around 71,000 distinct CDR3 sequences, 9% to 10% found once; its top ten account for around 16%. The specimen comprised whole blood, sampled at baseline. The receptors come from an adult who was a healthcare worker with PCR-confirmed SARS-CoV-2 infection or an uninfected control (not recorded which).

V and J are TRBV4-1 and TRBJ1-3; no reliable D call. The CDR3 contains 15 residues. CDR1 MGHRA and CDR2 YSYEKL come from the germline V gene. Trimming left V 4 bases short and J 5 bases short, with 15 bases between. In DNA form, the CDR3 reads TGCGCCAGCAGCCCGACGGACCTCTTTAGAAACACCATATATTTT. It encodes CASSPTDLFRNTIYF.

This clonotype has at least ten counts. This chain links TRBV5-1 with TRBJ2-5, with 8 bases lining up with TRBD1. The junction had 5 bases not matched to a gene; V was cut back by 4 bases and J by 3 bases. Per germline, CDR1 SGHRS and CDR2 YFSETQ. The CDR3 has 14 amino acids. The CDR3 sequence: CASSMRQGKETQYF. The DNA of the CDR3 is TGCGCCAGCAGCATGAGACAGGGGAAAGAGACCCAGTACTTC.

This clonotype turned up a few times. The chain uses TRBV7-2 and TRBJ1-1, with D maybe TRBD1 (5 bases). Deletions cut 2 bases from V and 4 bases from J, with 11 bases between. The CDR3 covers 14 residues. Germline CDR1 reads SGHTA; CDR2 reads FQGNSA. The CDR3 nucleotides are TGTGCCAGCAGCTTACTGGGGGTGGGCACTGAAGCTTTCTTT. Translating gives CASSLLGVGTEAFF.

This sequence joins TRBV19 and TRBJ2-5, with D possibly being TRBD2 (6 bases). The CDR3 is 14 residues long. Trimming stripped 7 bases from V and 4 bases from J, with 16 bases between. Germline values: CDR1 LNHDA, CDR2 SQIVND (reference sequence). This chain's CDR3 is CASKKGGIGETQYF. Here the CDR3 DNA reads TGTGCCAGTAAAAAAGGAGGGATCGGAGAGACCCAGTACTTC. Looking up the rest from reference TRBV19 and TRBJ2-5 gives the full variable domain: DGGITQSPKYLFRKEGQNVTLSCEQNLNHDAMYWYRQDPGQGLRLIYYSQIVNDFQKGDIAEGYSVSREKKESFPLTVTSAQKNPTAFYLCASKKGGIGETQYFGPGTRLLVL.

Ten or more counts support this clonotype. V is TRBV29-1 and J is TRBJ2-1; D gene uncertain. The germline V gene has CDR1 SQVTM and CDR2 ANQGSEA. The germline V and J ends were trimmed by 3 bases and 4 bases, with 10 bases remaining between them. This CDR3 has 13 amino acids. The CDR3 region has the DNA TGCAGCGTTGAGTCGATCCGTTACAATGAGCAGTTCTTC. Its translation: CSVESIRYNEQFF.